Shown below are 27 T cell receptor beta chains from a single sample sequenced in a study of response to subunit inactivated influenza vaccine. TCRdb called the RT-PCR reads again in MiXCR, with one record for every CDR3 protein. The sample yields around 250,000 distinct CDR3 sequences, 9.5% to 15% seen once. The sample in question was non-naive T cells sorted from PBMCs, obtained around 14 days before vaccination. These receptors came from a man in his forties or fifties who received an inactivated influenza vaccine.

This clonotype was seen a few times. V and J are TRBV28 and TRBJ2-2; D unresolved. CDR3 size: 16 residues. CDR1 and CDR2 (germline): MDHEN, SYDVKM. V dropped 5 bases and J dropped 5 bases, with 18 bases sitting between them. CDR3 DNA: TGTGCCAGCAGTCCCGTTCGGCGGCGAGGAACCGGGGAGCTGTTTTTT. Amino acid sequence: CASSPVRRRGTGELFF.

This clonotype has a count of ten or more. The CDR3 sequence: CASSLAAAGAYEQYF. DNA for the CDR3: TGTGCCAGCAGCTTAGCTGCTGCAGGGGCCTACGAGCAGTACTTC. The chain couples TRBV7-2 to TRBJ2-7; TRBD1 is a possible D gene (6 bases). The CDR3 runs to 15 residues. The V and J ends lost 0 bases and 2 bases respectively, with 11 bases between them. CDR1 is SGHTA, CDR2 FQGNSA, per germline.

This clonotype turned up a few times. CDR3 residues: CASSPLLGGAYEQYF. The CDR3 region has the DNA TGTGCCAGCAGCCCATTACTAGGTGGGGCCTACGAGCAGTACTTC. The chain employs TRBV12-3 or TRBV12-4 and TRBJ2-7, with TRBD2 as a possible D gene (5 bases). Trimming stripped 6 bases from V and 2 bases from J, with 17 bases between. The CDR3 length is 15 residues.

This clonotype was picked up many times. This chain uses TRBV11-2 with TRBJ2-5; 8 bases agree with TRBD2. The germline V gene encodes CDR1 SGHAT and CDR2 FQNNGV. The CDR3 contains 16 residues. The V segment lost 0 bases and the J segment 1 base; nucleotides outside the gene matches: 4. CDR3 amino acids: CASSLDHLAGQETQYF. CDR3 in DNA: TGTGCCAGCAGCTTAGATCATCTAGCGGGCCAAGAGACCCAGTACTTC.

This clonotype was counted between two and nine times. V is TRBV5-1 and J is TRBJ2-1; 8 bases match TRBD2. CDR3 size: 15 residues. Looked up from germline, CDR1 is SGHRS and CDR2 is YFSETQ. Trimming at V came to 0 bases and at J to 8 bases, leaving 7 bases not matched to a gene. The CDR3 loop reads CASSLGRGGPDEQFF. The CDR3 DNA reads TGCGCCAGCAGCTTGGGACGGGGGGGCCCCGATGAGCAGTTCTTC. Looking up the rest from reference TRBV5-1 and TRBJ2-1 gives the full variable domain: KAGVTQTPRYLIKTRGQQVTLSCSPISGHRSVSWYQQTPGQGLQFLFEYFSETQRNKGNFPGRFSGRQFSNSRSEMNVSTLELGDSALYLCASSLGRGGPDEQFFGPGTRLTVL.

The rearrangement uses TRBV28 and TRBJ1-1, with D uncertain. Germline V gives CDR1 MDHEN, CDR2 SYDVKM. There are 14 residues in the CDR3. The V end lost 5 bases, the J end lost 0 bases, and 10 bases lay between the germline ends. The CDR3 here is CASSTDGLNTEAFF. The CDR3 DNA follows: TGTGCCAGCAGTACGGACGGACTGAACACTGAAGCTTTCTTT.

The rearrangement joins TRBV11-2 to TRBJ2-7; TRBD2 might be the D (7 bases). From germline, CDR1 is SGHAT and CDR2 FQNNGV. CDR3 length equals 14 residues. The V end lost 7 bases, the J end lost 2 bases, and 15 bases lay between the germline ends. The CDR3 region is CASNLGGPTYEQYF. CDR3 nucleotide sequence: TGTGCCAGCAATTTGGGGGGGCCCACCTACGAGCAGTACTTC.

This chain joins TRBV6-1 and TRBJ1-6, with 8 nucleotides matching TRBD1. In germline, CDR1 is MNHNS, CDR2 SASEGT. Trimming removed 5 bases from V and 8 bases from J; junction bases left unmatched: 5. The CDR3 is 14 residues long. The CDR3 DNA sequence: TGTGCCAGCAGTCGACAGGGGCTTTATTCACCCCTCCACTTT. Residues: CASSRQGLYSPLHF.

This clonotype showed up many times. V gene TRBV20-1 combines with J gene TRBJ2-7, with 9 bases aligning to TRBD1. Per the germline V gene, CDR1 is DFQATT and CDR2 is SNEGSKA (reference sequence). The CDR3 loop spans 13 amino acids. The V gene end was trimmed by 7 bases and the J gene end by 6 bases; junction bases not matched to a gene: 10. CDR3 in amino acids: CSGAGDRGTEQYF. The CDR3 DNA is TGCAGTGGAGCAGGAGACAGGGGGACCGAGCAGTACTTC.

The rearrangement links TRBV9 to TRBJ1-3; D remains ambiguous. Per germline, CDR1 SGDLS and CDR2 YYNGEE. The germline V and J ends were trimmed by 0 bases and 0 bases, with 10 bases remaining between them. This CDR3 is 16 amino acids long. The CDR3 DNA sequence: TGTGCCAGCAGCGTAGGATCGGGAGACTCTGGAAACACCATATATTTT. This gives the protein CASSVGSGDSGNTIYF.

CDR3 coding DNA: TGTGCCAGCAGCACATTTTCTGGAAACACCATATATTTT. Its translation is CASSTFSGNTIYF. The V and J genes are TRBV6-6 and TRBJ1-3, with D unresolved. Per the germline V gene, CDR1 is MNHNY and CDR2 is SVGAGI (reference sequence). The CDR3 consists of 13 residues. With 6 bases removed from V and 1 base from J, the gap between germline ends came to 7 bases.

The chain uses TRBV6-1 and TRBJ1-1, with TRBD1 as a possible D gene (5 bases). Trimming removed 7 bases at V and 5 bases at J, with 17 bases between. The CDR3 consists of 14 residues. Germline V CDR1 and CDR2: MNHNS, SASEGT. CDR3 in DNA: TGTGCCAGCATCCAAATGGGGGGTGGGACTGAAGCTTTCTTT. Its protein product is CASIQMGGGTEAFF.

This clonotype appeared many times. The chain carries TRBV27 and TRBJ2-7; 9 bases match TRBD1. Germline trimming cut 2 bases from V and 2 bases from J; bases unmatched to any gene: 1. The germline CDR1 and CDR2 sequences are MNHEY and SMNVEV (reference sequence). This CDR3 is built from 14 residues. The DNA for the CDR3 is TGTGCCAGCAGTTTAGGGACAGGGCCCTACGAGCAGTACTTC. Its protein is CASSLGTGPYEQYF.

The chain employs TRBV3-1 and TRBJ2-1; a possible D gene is TRBD2 (6 bases). Germline V gene lookup returns CDR1 LGHDT and CDR2 YNNKEL (reference sequence). This CDR3 has 14 residues. Trimming took 1 base from V and 5 from J, leaving 9 bases between them. CDR3 DNA sequence: TGTGCCAGCAGCCAAGCGACTAGGAACAATGAGCAGTTCTTC. This sequence encodes CASSQATRNNEQFF.

The chain couples TRBV4-1 to TRBJ1-5; D is uncertain. The V gene lost 0 bases and the J gene lost 2 bases, with 11 bases spanning the gap. The CDR3 totals 16 residues. In germline, CDR1 is MGHRA, CDR2 YSYEKL. The CDR3 DNA follows: TGCGCCAGCAGCCAAGATTCGGGTAGGGGCAATCAGCCCCAGCATTTT. Amino acid sequence: CASSQDSGRGNQPQHF.

The chain links TRBV5-1 to TRBJ1-3; D unresolved. Germline CDR1 reads SGHRS; CDR2 reads YFSETQ. V shed 8 bases and J shed 3 bases, with 9 bases lying between them. This CDR3 has 12 residues. The CDR3 DNA reads as TGCGCCAGTCACGGCGATGGAAACACCATATATTTT. It encodes CASHGDGNTIYF.

This clonotype has at least ten counts. The chain couples TRBV20-1 to TRBJ2-3, with a possible D match to TRBD1 (5 bases). CDR1 is DFQATT and CDR2 is SNEGSKA in the germline V gene (reference sequence). The CDR3 runs to 13 residues. V lost 3 bases and J 3 bases, leaving 10 bases between the germline ends. The CDR3 loop is CSASRVGTDTQYF. The CDR3 bases are TGCAGTGCTAGCAGGGTAGGGACAGATACGCAGTATTTT.

The chain uses TRBV14 and TRBJ1-6, with D perhaps matching TRBD1 (6 bases). Between the trimmed V and J ends, which lost 3 bases and 10 bases, there was a span of 13 bases. The length of the CDR3 is 14 residues. CDR1 is SGHDN and CDR2 is FVKESK in the germline V gene. Here the CDR3 reads CASSQNRVGSPLHF. The CDR3 nucleotides are TGTGCCAGCAGCCAGAACAGGGTTGGGTCACCCCTCCACTTT.

Here the CDR3 reads CASSFRTSVSWSDTQYF. For the CDR3, the DNA is TGTGCCAGCAGTTTTCGGACTAGCGTGAGTTGGTCAGATACGCAGTATTTT. V is TRBV27 and J is TRBJ2-3; 9 bases match TRBD2. Germline values: CDR1 MNHEY, CDR2 SMNVEV (reference sequence). The junction had 11 bases not matched to a gene; V was cut back by 3 bases and J by 4 bases. The CDR3 is 17 residues long.

This clonotype was observed at least ten times. The chain links TRBV18 to TRBJ2-2, with D unresolved. Germline CDR1 reads KGHSH; CDR2 reads LQKENI. Trimming took 1 base from V and 3 from J, leaving 3 bases between them. The CDR3 spans 13 residues. The CDR3 bases are TGTGCCAGCTCACCACGGTACACCGGGGAGCTGTTTTTT. This encodes CASSPRYTGELFF. Full variable domain (outside the CDR3, taken from reference TRBV18 and TRBJ2-2): NAGVMQNPRHLVRRRGQEARLRCSPMKGHSHVYWYRQLPEEGLKFMVYLQKENIIDESGMPKERFSAEFPKEGPSILRIQQVVRGDSAAYFCASSPRYTGELFFGEGSRLTVL.

This clonotype was seen repeatedly, ten times or more. V usage is TRBV9 and J usage is TRBJ2-5; D uncertain. V gave up 3 bases and J gave up 0 bases, with 6 bases separating them. The CDR3 contains 13 residues. Looked up from germline, CDR1 is SGDLS and CDR2 is YYNGEE. CDR3 nucleotide sequence: TGTGCCAGCAGCGGCCCGAACCAAGAGACCCAGTACTTC. It translates to CASSGPNQETQYF.

V is TRBV6-2 or TRBV6-3 and J is TRBJ2-7; D is perhaps TRBD2 (5 bases). This CDR3 is 13 amino acids long. Germline lookup yields CDR1 MNHEY and CDR2 SVGEGT. Trimming pared 10 bases from V and 1 base from J, leaving 14 bases between. The CDR3 sequence: CATRGSYSYEQYF. The CDR3 DNA reads TGTGCCACCAGAGGGTCCTATTCCTACGAGCAGTACTTC.

This clonotype showed up just a few times. V usage is TRBV3-1 and J usage is TRBJ1-1; D not certain. Germline V gene data show CDR1 as LGHDT and CDR2 as YNNKEL (reference sequence). This CDR3 is built from 11 residues. V was trimmed by 7 bases and J by 8 bases, leaving 11 bases between them. CDR3 bases: TGTGCCAGCATTGGTATGGGGGAAGCTTTCTTT. Protein sequence: CASIGMGEAFF.

This rearrangement joins TRBV2 to TRBJ2-5; D is undetermined. V lost 11 bases to trimming and J lost 5 bases, with 6 bases between them. CDR1 is SNHLY, CDR2 FYNNEI, per germline. This CDR3 is 9 amino acids long. DNA of the CDR3: TGTGCCCTTTCGGAGACCCAGTACTTC. As protein: CALSETQYF.

Ten or more counts support this clonotype. The J gene is TRBJ1-2, the V gene TRBV7-2, with a tentative D call TRBD1 (6 bases). In germline, CDR1 is SGHTA, CDR2 FQGNSA. Trimming left V 3 bases short and J 4 bases short, with 18 bases between. CDR3 size: 16 residues. CDR3 DNA: TGTGCCAGCAGCTTTCAATCCGGACGGACAGTCTATGGCTACACCTTC. Translating gives CASSFQSGRTVYGYTF.

In this sample, this clonotype turned up a few times. The chain recombines TRBV6-5 with TRBJ2-5; the D gene could be TRBD1 or TRBD2 (6 bases each). The CDR3 totals 16 residues. V dropped 0 bases and J dropped 4 bases, with 15 bases sitting between them. Germline V gene data show CDR1 as MNHEY and CDR2 as SVGAGI. The CDR3 sequence is CASSYSRGLIRETQYF. The CDR3 nucleotides are TGTGCCAGCAGTTACTCCCGGGGGCTAATCCGAGAGACCCAGTACTTC.

This clonotype was recorded many times. This chain joins TRBV3-1 and TRBJ1-2; D might be TRBD1 (6 bases). Germline V lookup: CDR1 LGHDT, CDR2 YNNKEL (reference sequence). This CDR3 spans 16 amino acids. V lost 2 bases and J 4 bases, leaving 17 bases between the germline ends. CDR3 nucleotide sequence: TGTGCCAGCAGCCAACCCGGCAGGGGCCATGCCTATGGCTACACCTTC. Its translation is CASSQPGRGHAYGYTF. Filled out from reference TRBV3-1 and TRBJ1-2, the complete variable domain reads DTAVSQTPKYLVTQMGNDKSIKCEQNLGHDTMYWYKQDSKKFLKIMFSYNNKELIINETVPNRFSPKSPDKAHLNLHINSLELGDSAVYFCASSQPGRGHAYGYTFGSGTRLTVV.